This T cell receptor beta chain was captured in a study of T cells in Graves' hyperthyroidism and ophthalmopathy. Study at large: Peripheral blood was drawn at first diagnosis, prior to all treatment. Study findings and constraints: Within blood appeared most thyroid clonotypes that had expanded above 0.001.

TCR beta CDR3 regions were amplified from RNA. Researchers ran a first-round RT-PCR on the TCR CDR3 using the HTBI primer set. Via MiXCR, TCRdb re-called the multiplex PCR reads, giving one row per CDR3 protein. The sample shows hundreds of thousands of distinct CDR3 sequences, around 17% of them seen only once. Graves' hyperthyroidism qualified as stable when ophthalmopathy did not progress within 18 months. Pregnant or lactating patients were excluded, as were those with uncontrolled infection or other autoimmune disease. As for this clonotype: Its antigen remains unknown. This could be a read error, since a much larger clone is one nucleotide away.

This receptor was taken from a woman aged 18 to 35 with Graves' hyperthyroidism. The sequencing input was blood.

The CDR3 bases are TGTGCCAGCAGTAGCCTGGATCGCCAGTACTTC. Translated: CASSSLDRQYF. The J gene is TRBJ2-5, the V gene TRBV12-3 or TRBV12-4; D is unclear. Trimming shortened V by 5 bases and J by 10 bases, and 11 bases separated the two germline ends. The CDR3 length is 11 residues.